The T cell receptor (beta chain) described here comes from a study of blood T cell repertoires in COVID-19 (dated by TCRdb to 2020 to 2022). Notes on the research overall: Samples covering the acute and convalescent phases of COVID-19 were provided by collaborators in the United States, Italy and Spain. The prospective study material was composed of cDNA or gDNA derived from T cells, B-cell-depleted T cells, or PBMCs. A freely available public database, intended as a resource for researchers studying the immune response to SARS-CoV-2, is where the repertoires were released. Nearly every sample came with metadata listing a de-identified subject ID, COVID-19 status, age in years and sex. Deeply sampled blood TCRbeta repertoires from subjects exposed to, actively infected with, or recovered from COVID-19 were included in the dataset. Where available, HLA class I and class II types were obtained from metadata supplied by the sample provider rather than from assay-based typing. Samples were obtained from the ongoing ImmuneRACE study (first 160 participants) and from approximately 1,200 subjects provided by 6 global collaborators. Study-wide conclusions, independent of this receptor: How much clinical and demographic metadata was included differed by source and by participant, and the metadata was provided uncurated.

Its CDR3 holds 13 amino acids, cysteine through phenylalanine. Solely the CDR3 DNA is kept, with 39 bases framed from the first base. Relative to germline, V is 3 bases shorter and J is 4 bases shorter, with 5 bases between their ends. For CDR1 and CDR2, the germline V gene lists SGDLS and YYNGEE. One collaborating source in Seattle enrolled patients while the patients were actively infected and followed the patients over time throughout the course of disease. Whole blood was collected in K2EDTA tubes by collaborating institutions according to the institutions' own protocols. For TCRbeta analysis, collaborators shipped samples as frozen whole blood, isolated PBMCs, or DNA extracted from either of those sample types. For this clone: No cognate antigen has been identified for it. No much larger clone exists at a distance of one base, and base qualities are not known.

The immunoSEQ Assay, a bias-controlled multiplex PCR, was used to amplify TCRbeta CDR3 regions from genomic DNA. The study's own analysis went as follows. The number of nucleated cells in each sample was estimated by amplification of reference gene primers within the assay. Sequence reads were collapsed and filtered to measure the absolute abundance of every unique TCRbeta CDR3 rearrangement. For each sample, productive Simpson clonality was calculated as the square root of Simpson's diversity index over productive rearrangements. In its TCRdb copy, this immuneACCESS table keeps in-frame sequences only and misses some clones. Where compared with another copy, unresolved V genes explain less than half of these, and the others have no known cause. That table furnishes V, J and clone size, whereas the DNA furnished D and trimming. For this sample there are about 37,000 clones; over 75% appear just once. The top ten hold roughly 3.1% of the sample.

The sequenced material came from peripheral blood. The TCR was taken from a man between 65 and 85 years old with COVID-19, enrolled during active disease. The sequence joins TRBV9 to TRBJ2-6, with no confident D gene call. The nucleotides read TGTGCCAGCAGCGCCTCCGGGGCCAACGTCCTGACTTTC. This yields the protein CASSASGANVLTF.